This entry lists 19 T cell receptor beta chains sequenced from one sample in a study of breast tumors, draining lymph nodes, adjacent tissues. The lymph nodes were axillary draining lymph nodes from breast cancer patients. TCRdb analysed the multiplex PCR reads with MiXCR anew, one entry per CDR3 protein. The table lists roughly 220,000 distinct CDR3 sequences, less than 40% of them singletons. Sequences were obtained from axillary lymph node tissue. Receptors were obtained from a female donor with breast cancer. Some clones in this sample may be carry-over from other donors' samples.

The sample holds many counts of this clonotype. The chain is built from TRBV2 and TRBJ2-1; 7 bases are shared with TRBD2. CDR3 size: 12 residues. Germline assignment: CDR1 SNHLY and CDR2 FYNNEI. The ends lost 8 bases at V and 4 bases at J; junction bases unmatched: 2. The CDR3 nucleotides read TGTGCCAGCGGGAGGGATTACAATGAGCAGTTCTTC. This encodes CASGRDYNEQFF.

In its sample, this clonotype was seen many times. This may be a read error, as it is one base from a much larger clone. The chain's CDR3 is CASSPRRTTSTDTQYF. The CDR3 DNA is TGTGCCAGCAGTCCCCGTCGGACCACCAGCACAGATACGCAGTATTTT. The chain couples TRBV6-4 to TRBJ2-3; D is unclear. The ends were cut back, 5 bases at V and 0 bases at J, with 15 bases in the middle. CDR3 length equals 16 residues. Looked up from germline, CDR1 is MRHNA and CDR2 is SNTAGT.

As to this clonotype: A much larger clone is a single base away; this may be a read error. This CDR3 reads CASSRQGQGYGQYF. The CDR3 region has the DNA TGTGCCAGCAGTCGCCAGGGACAGGGGTATGGGCAGTACTTC. The chain couples TRBV2 to TRBJ2-7; 10 bases match TRBD1. Trimming at V came to 5 bases and at J to 9 bases, leaving 10 bases not matched to a gene. This CDR3 is built from 14 residues. The germline gives CDR1 SNHLY, CDR2 FYNNEI.

The rearrangement uses TRBV24-1 and TRBJ1-2; D not certain. CDR1 and CDR2 from the germline V gene are KGHDR and SFDVKD. V gave up 5 bases and J gave up 7 bases, with 16 bases separating them. The CDR3 extends over 14 amino acids. CDR3 sequence: CATSATDGPGGYTF. CDR3 DNA sequence: TGTGCCACCAGTGCCACGGACGGCCCAGGTGGCTACACCTTC.

This clonotype has just a few counts. The chain is built from TRBV6-2 or TRBV6-3 and TRBJ2-3, with D tentatively TRBD1 or TRBD2 (5 bases each). V was cut by 5 bases and J by 2 bases, with 14 bases left in between. This CDR3 contains 15 residues. The germline CDR1 and CDR2 sequences are MNHEY and SVGEGT. The CDR3 nucleotides are TGTGCCAGCAGTGAATCAGGGAGAGTCACAGATACGCAGTATTTT. As protein: CASSESGRVTDTQYF.

For this clonotype: Possible read error: a much larger clone is one base away. V and J are TRBV5-1 and TRBJ1-3, with 10 bases that match TRBD1. Germline V gene sequence: CDR1 SGHRS, CDR2 YFSETQ. CDR3 size: 15 residues. The CDR3 nucleotides are TGCGCCAGCAGCCCAACCGGGACAGGGGCAAACACCACATATTTT. It encodes CASSPTGTGANTTYF.

This clonotype was seen many times. This chain connects TRBV20-1 to TRBJ2-1; 10 nucleotides match TRBD2. The V gene end was trimmed by 1 base and the J gene end by 6 bases; junction bases not matched to a gene: 3. CDR1 is DFQATT and CDR2 is SNEGSKA in the germline V gene (reference sequence). The CDR3 loop spans 14 amino acids. CDR3 DNA: TGCAGTGCTAGAGGCCTAGCGGGGGTCAATGAGCAGTTCTTC. Its protein product is CSARGLAGVNEQFF.

This clonotype was recorded many times. The rearrangement links TRBV2 to TRBJ1-2; 7 bases are a match to TRBD1. This CDR3 region has 17 residues. Germline lookup yields CDR1 SNHLY and CDR2 FYNNEI. The trim removed 4 bases at V and 4 bases at J, leaving 15 bases unmatched. Written as DNA, the CDR3 is TGTGCCAGCAGTGGACTACAGGGGTCTGGGGGCGGCTATGGCTACACCTTC. Its translation: CASSGLQGSGGGYGYTF. The full variable domain, with the rest looked up from reference TRBV2 and TRBJ1-2, is EPEVTQTPSHQVTQMGQEVILRCVPISNHLYFYWYRQILGQKVEFLVSFYNNEISEKSEIFDDQFSVERPDGSNFTLKIRSTKLEDSAMYFCASSGLQGSGGGYGYTFGSGTRLTVV.

This clonotype was observed at least ten times. The rearrangement joins TRBV4-1 to TRBJ2-2; the match to TRBD2 covers 7 bases. The CDR3 is 17 residues long. From germline, CDR1 is MGHRA and CDR2 YSYEKL. The V gene end was trimmed by 1 base and the J gene end by 5 bases; junction bases not matched to a gene: 10. CDR3 loop: CASSQGVAGAGTGELFF. For the CDR3, the DNA is TGCGCCAGCAGCCAAGGAGTAGCGGGCGCGGGTACCGGGGAGCTGTTTTTT.

This clonotype showed up many times. The rearrangement joins TRBV20-1 to TRBJ2-1; possibly TRBD1 for D (5 bases). The V gene lost 6 bases and the J gene lost 6 bases, with 21 bases spanning the gap. Germline V gene data show CDR1 as DFQATT and CDR2 as SNEGSKA (reference sequence). The CDR3 has 15 residues. This CDR3 reads CSARTPRAQGNEQFF. In nucleotides, the CDR3 is TGCAGTGCCCGGACCCCCCGGGCCCAGGGCAATGAGCAGTTCTTC.

This clonotype was picked up a small number of times. The chain is built from TRBV6-5 and TRBJ2-7, with 8 bases identical to TRBD2. After removal of 5 bases from V and 0 bases from J, the junction contained 6 bases not matched to a gene. The CDR3 contains 15 residues. CDR1 is MNHEY and CDR2 is SVGAGI in the germline V gene. Here the CDR3 DNA reads TGTGCCAGCAGTGGACTAGCCACAACCTCCTACGAGCAGTACTTC. The encoded protein is CASSGLATTSYEQYF.

This clonotype was seen repeatedly, ten times or more. The CDR3 DNA reads TGTGCCACCAGCAGAGCTGAGAACAGAGCTCAAGAGACCCAGTACTTC. It yields the protein CATSRAENRAQETQYF. This chain links TRBV15 with TRBJ2-5; no clear D. The CDR3 contains 16 residues. Germline lookup yields CDR1 LNHNV and CDR2 YYDKDF (reference sequence). The ends were cut back, 1 base at V and 2 bases at J, with 14 bases in the middle. The complete variable domain, with remaining parts taken from reference TRBV15 and TRBJ2-5, reads DAMVIQNPRYQVTQFGKPVTLSCSQTLNHNVMYWYQQKSSQAPKLLFHYYDKDFNNEADTPDNFQSRRPNTSFCFLDIRSPGLGDTAMYLCATSRAENRAQETQYFGPGTRLLVL.

The chain has TRBV2 and TRBJ2-5; 13 nucleotides line up with TRBD2. Trimming took 6 bases from V and 5 from J; bases not matched to a gene: 6. Per germline, CDR1 SNHLY and CDR2 FYNNEI. The CDR3 totals 15 residues. CDR3 loop: CASRGTSGAGETQYF. DNA for the CDR3: TGTGCCAGCAGGGGGACTAGCGGGGCAGGTGAGACCCAGTACTTC. The full variable domain, rest sourced from reference TRBV2 and TRBJ2-5, is EPEVTQTPSHQVTQMGQEVILRCVPISNHLYFYWYRQILGQKVEFLVSFYNNEISEKSEIFDDQFSVERPDGSNFTLKIRSTKLEDSAMYFCASRGTSGAGETQYFGPGTRLLVL.

Points on this clonotype: The junction shows a germline mismatch at one end, possibly a read error. The J gene is TRBJ1-2, the V gene TRBV19; D is possibly TRBD1 (6 bases). This CDR3 has 16 residues. Germline V gene sequence: CDR1 LNHDA, CDR2 SQIVND (reference sequence). CDR3 in DNA: TGTACCAGTAGTACGCGGATCCGGGGGCAGGGCTATGGCTACACCTTC. Protein: CTSSTRIRGQGYGYTF.

This clonotype was seen repeatedly, ten times or more. The CDR3 spells CASRPASLRELFF. CDR3 coding DNA: TGCGCCAGCAGACCTGCAAGTCTCCGGGAGCTGTTTTTT. J is TRBJ2-2 and V is TRBV5-1; D gene unclear. V lost 5 bases to trimming and J lost 9 bases, with 14 bases between them. Germline CDR1 and CDR2: SGHRS and YFSETQ. The CDR3 has 13 residues.

About this clonotype: Possible read error: a much larger clone is one base away. This chain uses TRBV9 with TRBJ2-3; TRBD2 matches 12 bases. Per germline, CDR1 SGDLS and CDR2 YYNGEE. CDR3 length: 17 residues. CDR3 sequence reads: CASSVGLAGGLPDTQCF. Here the CDR3 DNA reads TGTGCCAGCAGCGTAGGGCTAGCGGGGGGGCTTCCAGATACGCAGTGTTTT.

This clonotype turned up a few times. The chain is built from TRBV25-1 and TRBJ2-1, with D perhaps matching TRBD2 (6 bases). This CDR3 is built from 14 residues. Deletions cut 7 bases from V and 0 bases from J, with 10 bases between. Germline V gene lookup returns CDR1 MGHDK and CDR2 SYGVNS. The CDR3: CASKGTASYNEQFF. The CDR3 DNA reads as TGTGCCAGCAAAGGGACTGCCTCCTACAATGAGCAGTTCTTC.

There are many counts of this clonotype. The rearrangement uses TRBV5-1 and TRBJ2-1; 13 bases map to TRBD2. Germline V gene lookup returns CDR1 SGHRS and CDR2 YFSETQ. V lost 3 bases to trimming and J lost 7 bases; unmatched junction nucleotides: 7. The CDR3 is 16 residues long. CDR3 residues: CASSSRTSGGHNEQFF. In DNA form, the CDR3 reads TGCGCCAGCAGCTCCAGGACTAGCGGGGGACATAATGAGCAGTTCTTC.

This clonotype was recorded many times. This sequence joins TRBV9 and TRBJ2-3; D not certain. Germline-derived CDR1 and CDR2 are SGDLS and YYNGEE. V lost 4 bases, J lost 0 bases, and 15 bases lay in between. The CDR3 extends over 16 amino acids. CDR3 DNA sequence: TGTGCCAGCAGCCGTATGGGAAATCCTAGCACAGATACGCAGTATTTT. Translation: CASSRMGNPSTDTQYF.